The entry that follows covers one T cell receptor beta chain sequence. Its antigen remains unknown. The CDR3 length is 12 residues. Trimming stripped 3 bases from V and 7 bases from J, with 12 bases between. Germline CDR1 SQVTM, CDR2 ANQGSEA. This sample is part of a study of shared clonotypes between healthy human individuals. Produced via immunoSEQ multiplex PCR; TCRdb's table is partial and in-frame only. The repertoire holds about 2.2 million clones, with 93% as singletons. Study results and limitations: Relative to clonotypes present in all four donors, those not shared had lower generation probabilities.

CD45RO-negative cells were positively selected for CCR7, leaving out terminally differentiated effector memory CD45RA+ cells. Caucasian adults residing in Nashville, Tennessee made up all the donors. The sequence derives from a man aged 18 to 30 in good health. Some clones in this sample may be carry-over from other donors' samples. The V gene is TRBV29-1, the J gene TRBJ1-2, with a possible D match to TRBD1 (5 bases). Sequenced sample: naive CD8+ T cells from PBMCs. The DNA for the CDR3 is TGCAGCGTTGAGACGGGACGGGTTGGCTACACCTTC. Translating it yields CSVETGRVGYTF.